The TCR beta chain described here comes from a study of radiotherapy plus CTLA-4 blockade in lung cancer. This clone was detected only once. Its antigen remains unknown. In germline, CDR1 is MNHNS, CDR2 SASEGT. Trimming at V came to 5 bases and at J to 6 bases, leaving 7 bases not matched to a gene. CDR3 length: 14 residues. This table comes from immunoSEQ multiplex PCR, and its TCRdb copy is limited to in-frame clones, with some not included. The sample includes 85,000 to 100,000 clones, approximately 86% of them seen just once. General study points: Radiotherapy plus ipilimumab was followed by expansion in blood of tumor-derived TCR clones.

The specimen was peripheral blood, collected from a patient treated with radiotherapy plus ipilimumab. The chain uses TRBV6-1 and TRBJ1-1; 9 bases line up with TRBD1. The source is a human donor with non-small cell lung cancer that progressed on radiotherapy plus ipilimumab. The CDR3 DNA sequence: TGTGCCAGCAGTCCCGGGACAGGGACGGCTGAAGCTTTCTTT. It yields the protein CASSPGTGTAEAFF.